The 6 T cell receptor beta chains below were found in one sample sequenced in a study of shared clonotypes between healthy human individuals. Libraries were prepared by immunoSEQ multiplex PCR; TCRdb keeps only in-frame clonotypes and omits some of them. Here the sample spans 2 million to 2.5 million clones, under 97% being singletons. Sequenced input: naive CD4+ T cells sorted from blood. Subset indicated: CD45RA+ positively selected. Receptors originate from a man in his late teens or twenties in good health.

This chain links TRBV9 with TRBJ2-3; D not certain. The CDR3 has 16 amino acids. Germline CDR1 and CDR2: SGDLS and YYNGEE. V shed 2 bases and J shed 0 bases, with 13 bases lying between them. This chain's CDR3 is CASSVGDAASTDTQYF. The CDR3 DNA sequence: TGTGCCAGCAGCGTCGGAGATGCCGCTAGCACAGATACGCAGTATTTT.

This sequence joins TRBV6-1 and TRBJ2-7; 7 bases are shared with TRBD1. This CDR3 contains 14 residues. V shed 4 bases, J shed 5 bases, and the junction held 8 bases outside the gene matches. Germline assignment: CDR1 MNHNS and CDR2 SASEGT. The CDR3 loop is CASSAEGAIHEQYF. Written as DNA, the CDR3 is TGTGCCAGCAGTGCAGAGGGGGCCATTCACGAGCAGTACTTC.

CDR3: CASFSRTAYEQYF. CDR3 in DNA: TGTGCCAGCTTTTCAAGGACGGCCTACGAGCAGTACTTC. V and J are TRBV6-5 and TRBJ2-7; D unclear. This CDR3 contains 13 residues. Germline V gene lookup returns CDR1 MNHEY and CDR2 SVGAGI. V was clipped by 8 bases and J by 2 bases, with 13 bases between them.

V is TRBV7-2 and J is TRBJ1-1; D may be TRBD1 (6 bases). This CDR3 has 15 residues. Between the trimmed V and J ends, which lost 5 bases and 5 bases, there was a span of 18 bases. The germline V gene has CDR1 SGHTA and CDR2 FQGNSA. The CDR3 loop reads CASSVQQGRETEAFF. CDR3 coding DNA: TGTGCCAGCAGCGTTCAACAGGGAAGAGAAACTGAAGCTTTCTTT.

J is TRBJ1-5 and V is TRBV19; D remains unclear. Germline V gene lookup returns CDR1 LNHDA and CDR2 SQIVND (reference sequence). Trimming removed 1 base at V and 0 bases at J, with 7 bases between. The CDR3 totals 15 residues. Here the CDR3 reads CASSIVENSNQPQHF. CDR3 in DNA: TGTGCCAGTAGTATAGTGGAGAATAGCAATCAGCCCCAGCATTTT.

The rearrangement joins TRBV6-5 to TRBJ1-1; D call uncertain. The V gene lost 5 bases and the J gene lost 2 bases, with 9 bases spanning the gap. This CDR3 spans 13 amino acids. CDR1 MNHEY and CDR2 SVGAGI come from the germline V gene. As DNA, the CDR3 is TGTGCCAGCAGTACCGTCCCAAACACTGAAGCTTTCTTT. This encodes CASSTVPNTEAFF.